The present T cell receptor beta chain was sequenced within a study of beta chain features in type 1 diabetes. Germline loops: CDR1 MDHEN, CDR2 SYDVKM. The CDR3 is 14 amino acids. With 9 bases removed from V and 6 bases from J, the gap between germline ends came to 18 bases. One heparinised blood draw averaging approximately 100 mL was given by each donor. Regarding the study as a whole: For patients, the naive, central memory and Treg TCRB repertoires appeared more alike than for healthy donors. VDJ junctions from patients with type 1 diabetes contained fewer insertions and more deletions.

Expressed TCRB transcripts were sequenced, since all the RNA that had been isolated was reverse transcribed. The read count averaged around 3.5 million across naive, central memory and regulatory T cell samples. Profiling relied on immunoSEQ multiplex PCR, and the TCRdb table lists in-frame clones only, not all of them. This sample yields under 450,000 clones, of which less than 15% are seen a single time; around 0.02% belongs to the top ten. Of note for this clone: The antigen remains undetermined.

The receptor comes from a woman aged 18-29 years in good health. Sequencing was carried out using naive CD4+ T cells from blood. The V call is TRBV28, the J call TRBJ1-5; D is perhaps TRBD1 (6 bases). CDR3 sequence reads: CASRRGGEGQPQHF. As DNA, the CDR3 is TGTGCCAGTAGGAGGGGGGGAGAGGGTCAGCCCCAGCATTTT.